Shown below are 5 T cell receptor beta chains from a single sample sequenced in a study of blood T cell repertoires in COVID-19 (dated by TCRdb to about 2020). The library was obtained by the immunoSEQ multiplex PCR assay. What TCRdb holds here is the immuneACCESS table cut down to in-frame rearrangements. Part of the clones is not present; checked against another copy, under half of the missing clones reflect an unresolved V gene, and the others are unexplained. The sample yields about 24,000 clones; 65% to 90% were counted once. Jointly, the top ten make up about a sixth of the sample. Sequencing input: peripheral blood. Receptors originate from a human donor with acute or convalescent COVID-19. The donor label of this sample is uncertain.

The chain carries TRBV9 and TRBJ1-2; no firm D call. V was pared by 0 bases and J by 2 bases, with 8 bases between. The CDR3 runs 14 residues. Germline CDR1 is SGDLS and CDR2 is YYNGEE. The CDR3 DNA is TGTGCCAGCAGCGTAGCTCTGGAGAACTATGGCTACACCTTC. It encodes CASSVALENYGYTF.

The CDR3 spells CATSRGASNGDTQYF. The CDR3 region has the DNA TGTGCCACCAGCAGAGGGGCTTCCAATGGAGATACGCAGTATTTT. The rearrangement uses TRBV15 and TRBJ2-3; D is unresolved. V was pared by 1 base and J by 5 bases, with 13 bases between. The CDR3 is 15 residues long. Germline CDR1 LNHNV, CDR2 YYDKDF (reference sequence). Supplemented by reference TRBV15 and TRBJ2-3, the full variable domain reads DAMVIQNPRYQVTQFGKPVTLSCSQTLNHNVMYWYQQKSSQAPKLLFHYYDKDFNNEADTPDNFQSRRPNTSFCFLDIRSPGLGDTAMYLCATSRGASNGDTQYFGPGTRLTVL.

The rearrangement joins TRBV5-1 to TRBJ2-7; 8 positions match TRBD1. Losses at the gene ends were 5 bases for V and 5 bases for J; bases not matched to a gene: 12. This CDR3 has 15 residues. In germline, CDR1 is SGHRS, CDR2 YFSETQ. The CDR3 sequence: CASSTSGGAPHEQYF. The CDR3 nucleotides read TGCGCCAGCAGTACTTCAGGGGGCGCGCCCCACGAGCAGTACTTC. The full variable domain, its missing parts supplied by reference TRBV5-1 and TRBJ2-7, is KAGVTQTPRYLIKTRGQQVTLSCSPISGHRSVSWYQQTPGQGLQFLFEYFSETQRNKGNFPGRFSGRQFSNSRSEMNVSTLELGDSALYLCASSTSGGAPHEQYFGPGTRLTVT.

This chain uses TRBV6-6 with TRBJ2-6, with TRBD1 matching 9 bases. The germline CDR1 and CDR2 sequences are MNHNY and SVGAGI (reference sequence). The CDR3 consists of 17 residues. J lost 1 base, V lost 5 bases, and 6 bases had no gene match. CDR3 coding DNA: TGTGCCAGCAGTCTGGGACAGGGCGGTTCTGGGGCCAACGTCCTGACTTTC. Amino acid sequence: CASSLGQGGSGANVLTF.

As to this clone: Other DNA variants within this sample encode the same CDR3. CDR3 in DNA: TGTGCCAGCAGCTTATCGGGGGGGAACAATGAGCAGTTCTTC. Amino acid sequence: CASSLSGGNNEQFF. V usage is TRBV7-3 and J usage is TRBJ2-1, with TRBD2 matching over 8 bases. Trimming at V came to 2 bases and at J to 5 bases, leaving 2 bases not matched to a gene. Germline V gene sequence: CDR1 SGHTA, CDR2 FQGTGA. The CDR3 is made up of 14 amino acids. Full variable domain (missing parts from reference TRBV7-3 and TRBJ2-1): GAGVSQTPSNKVTEKGKYVELRCDPISGHTALYWYRQSLGQGPEFLIYFQGTGAADDSGLPNDRFFAVRPEGSVSTLKIQRTERGDSAVYLCASSLSGGNNEQFFGPGTRLTVL.